This TCR beta chain appears in the sequencing data of a study of T cell responses to AZD1222 COVID-19 vaccine. Findings and limits, study-wide: The donor group comprised mostly white British people and more females; the analysis possibly underestimated clonal diversity. Along spike, vaccine-associated CD4 TCRs were found throughout, with dominance at 160-218 and 743-854.

As concerns this clone: Its antigen is undetermined.

Repertoires were generated with immunoSEQ multiplex PCR, while TCRdb's copy carries only in-frame clones and drops some. This table has about 130,000 clones, roughly 90% appearing once. This sequence originates from an adult in good health. This sample comprised peripheral blood, obtained on day 0 of AZD1222 vaccination.

DNA for the CDR3: TGTGCCACCAGTGAATCTTGGTCCGGGACAGGGGCCTACGAGCAGTACTTC. Its translation is CATSESWSGTGAYEQYF. J is TRBJ2-7 and V is TRBV24-1; 10 bases fit TRBD1. The CDR3 contains 17 residues. The ends lost 4 bases at V and 2 bases at J; junction bases unmatched: 10. Germline values: CDR1 KGHDR, CDR2 SFDVKD.